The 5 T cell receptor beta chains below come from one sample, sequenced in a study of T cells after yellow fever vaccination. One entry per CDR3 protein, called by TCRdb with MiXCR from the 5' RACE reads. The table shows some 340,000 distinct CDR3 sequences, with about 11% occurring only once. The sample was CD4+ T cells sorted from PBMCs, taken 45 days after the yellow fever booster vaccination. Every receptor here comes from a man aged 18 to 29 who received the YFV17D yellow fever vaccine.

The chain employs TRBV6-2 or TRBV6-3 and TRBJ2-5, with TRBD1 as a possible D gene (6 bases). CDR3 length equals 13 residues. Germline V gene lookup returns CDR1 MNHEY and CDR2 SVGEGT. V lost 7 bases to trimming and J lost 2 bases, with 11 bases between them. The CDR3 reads CASKTGEQETQYF. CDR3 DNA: TGTGCCAGCAAGACAGGTGAACAAGAGACCCAGTACTTC.

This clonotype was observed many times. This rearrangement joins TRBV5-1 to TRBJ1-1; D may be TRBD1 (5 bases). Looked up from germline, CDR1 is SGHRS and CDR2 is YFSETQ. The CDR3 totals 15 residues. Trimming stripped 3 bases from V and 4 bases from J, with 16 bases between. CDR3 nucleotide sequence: TGCGCCAGCAGCTACCGTGGGGGGTTCAGCACTGAAGCTTTCTTT. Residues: CASSYRGGFSTEAFF.

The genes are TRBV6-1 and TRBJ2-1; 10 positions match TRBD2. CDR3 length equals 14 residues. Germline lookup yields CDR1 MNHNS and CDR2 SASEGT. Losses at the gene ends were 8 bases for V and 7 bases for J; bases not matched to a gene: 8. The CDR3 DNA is TGTGCCAGCTTACAGCGGGGGGGGTTAAATGAGCAGTTCTTC. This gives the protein CASLQRGGLNEQFF.

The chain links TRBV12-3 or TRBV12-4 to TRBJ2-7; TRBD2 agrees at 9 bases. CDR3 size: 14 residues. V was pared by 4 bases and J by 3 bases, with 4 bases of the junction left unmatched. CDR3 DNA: TGTGCCAGCAGTTCCCTACTAGCGGGCTACGAGCAGTACTTC. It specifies CASSSLLAGYEQYF.

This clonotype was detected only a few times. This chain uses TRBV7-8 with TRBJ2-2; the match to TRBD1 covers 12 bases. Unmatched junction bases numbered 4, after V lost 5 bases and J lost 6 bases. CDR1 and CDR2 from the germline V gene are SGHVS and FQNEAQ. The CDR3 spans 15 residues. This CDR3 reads CASSRDRGLPGELFF. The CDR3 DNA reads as TGTGCCAGCAGCCGGGACAGGGGGCTGCCCGGGGAGCTGTTTTTT.